Following are 15 T cell receptor beta chains from one sample sequenced in a study of CD4+ T cells in melanoma. Libraries were prepared by immunoSEQ multiplex PCR; TCRdb keeps only in-frame clonotypes and omits some of them. Altogether tens of thousands of clones are present, about 70% being singletons, with the ten largest covering approximately 4.6%. Sequenced input: tumor tissue. These TCRs come from a human donor with melanoma.

The chain uses TRBV18 and TRBJ2-2, with TRBD2 identical over 11 bases. This CDR3 region has 16 residues. V was clipped by 6 bases and J by 1 base; unmatched bases: 4. Germline V gene sequence: CDR1 KGHSH, CDR2 LQKENI. This CDR3 reads CASSGTSGLNTGELFF. In DNA, the CDR3 is TGTGCCAGCTCGGGGACTAGCGGACTGAACACCGGGGAGCTGTTTTTT.

The V and J genes are TRBV7-3 and TRBJ2-5, with 7 bases lining up with TRBD1. This CDR3 comprises 13 residues. Germline V CDR1 and CDR2: SGHTA, FQGTGA. J lost 5 bases, V lost 5 bases, and 5 bases had no gene match. The CDR3: CASSKTGSETQYF. The CDR3 DNA reads TGTGCCAGCAGCAAGACAGGGAGCGAGACCCAGTACTTC.

The chain employs TRBV5-1 and TRBJ1-1, with a possible D match to TRBD1 (6 bases). Germline V lookup: CDR1 SGHRS, CDR2 YFSETQ. This CDR3 contains 18 residues. The V end lost 1 base, the J end lost 2 bases, and 21 bases lay between the germline ends. The CDR3 spells CASSLNAPTGIINTEAFF. DNA of the CDR3: TGCGCCAGCAGCTTGAATGCTCCCACAGGGATAATTAACACTGAAGCTTTCTTT.

The V and J genes are TRBV2 and TRBJ2-7; D perhaps matches TRBD2 (6 bases). The germline V and J ends were trimmed by 7 bases and 0 bases, with 16 bases remaining between them. The CDR3 contains 15 residues. Germline assignment: CDR1 SNHLY and CDR2 FYNNEI. CDR3 sequence reads: CASTPAAGSSYEQYF. The CDR3 bases are TGTGCCAGCACCCCGGCGGCGGGGAGCTCCTACGAGCAGTACTTC.

The chain employs TRBV11-2 and TRBJ2-1; 13 bases match TRBD2. CDR3 length: 15 residues. V trimming: 7 bases; J trimming: 10 bases; junction bases outside the gene matches: 10. Per germline, CDR1 SGHAT and CDR2 FQNNGV. The CDR3: CASNQLAGGPIEQFF. DNA for the CDR3: TGTGCCAGCAACCAACTAGCGGGGGGGCCTATAGAGCAGTTCTTC.

CDR3 residues: CASSFRTGTLNEQFF. For the CDR3, the DNA is TGCGCCAGCAGCTTTCGGACAGGGACGTTAAATGAGCAGTTCTTC. The V gene is TRBV5-1, the J gene TRBJ2-1; 8 bases fit TRBD1. V lost 2 bases to trimming and J lost 7 bases; unmatched junction nucleotides: 8. The CDR3 loop spans 15 amino acids. Germline V gives CDR1 SGHRS, CDR2 YFSETQ.

This clone was counted only a few times. This chain joins TRBV5-1 and TRBJ2-3, with 7 bases aligning to TRBD2. V lost 0 bases and J lost 0; bases outside the gene matches: 4. CDR1 SGHRS and CDR2 YFSETQ come from the germline V gene. CDR3 length: 16 amino acids. CDR3 in amino acids: CASSLVLAHSTDTQYF. CDR3 coding DNA: TGCGCCAGCAGCTTGGTACTAGCGCATAGCACAGATACGCAGTATTTT.

The chain combines TRBV11-1 with TRBJ1-2; D is unresolved. The CDR3 length is 14 residues. Trimming shortened V by 1 base and J by 7 bases, and 13 bases separated the two germline ends. Germline CDR1 SGHAT, CDR2 FQDESV (reference sequence). CDR3 DNA: TGTGCCAGCAGCTTAGGAGGCAGGCATGGTGGCTACACCTTC. Protein product: CASSLGGRHGGYTF.

This sequence joins TRBV5-4 and TRBJ2-3, with 11 nucleotides matching TRBD2. The CDR3 is made up of 18 amino acids. Germline CDR1 is SGHNT and CDR2 is YYREEE (reference sequence). Germline trimming cut 4 bases from V and 3 bases from J; bases unmatched to any gene: 13. The CDR3 loop reads CASSHPQQLAGATDTQYF. CDR3 DNA sequence: TGTGCCAGCAGCCACCCACAGCAACTAGCGGGGGCGACAGATACGCAGTATTTT.

The chain recombines TRBV7-9 with TRBJ1-2, with a weak D call TRBD1 (5 bases). This CDR3 region has 14 residues. The germline CDR1 and CDR2 sequences are SEHNR and FQNEAQ (reference sequence). V dropped 4 bases and J dropped 7 bases, with 16 bases sitting between them. For the CDR3, the DNA is TGTGCCAGCAGCTCACCGGGACTGGGGAGTGGCTACACCTTC. Protein product: CASSSPGLGSGYTF.

The chain is built from TRBV7-2 and TRBJ2-3; TRBD2 matches 8 bases. There are 16 residues in the CDR3. Trimming removed 5 bases from V and 4 bases from J; junction bases left unmatched: 11. The germline CDR1 and CDR2 sequences are SGHTA and FQGNSA. For the CDR3, the DNA is TGTGCCAGCAGCCCCCTACCGGGACTAGTTTCAGATACGCAGTATTTT. Translating gives CASSPLPGLVSDTQYF.

The chain recombines TRBV2 with TRBJ2-7; D uncertain. The CDR3 length is 17 residues. V was cut by 2 bases and J by 5 bases, with 22 bases left in between. The germline V gene has CDR1 SNHLY and CDR2 FYNNEI. CDR3 nucleotides: TGTGCCAGCAGTGAAAGGCAGGTAATCTTCTCGTCGGACGAGCAGTACTTC. It encodes CASSERQVIFSSDEQYF. Based on the CDR3 plus reference TRBV2 and TRBJ2-7, the full variable domain is EPEVTQTPSHQVTQMGQEVILRCVPISNHLYFYWYRQILGQKVEFLVSFYNNEISEKSEIFDDQFSVERPDGSNFTLKIRSTKLEDSAMYFCASSERQVIFSSDEQYFGPGTRLTVT.

The chain uses TRBV7-2 and TRBJ2-5; unclear D gene. V was shortened by 4 bases and J by 4 bases, with 10 bases between the two germline ends. The CDR3 is made up of 13 amino acids. Germline V gene sequence: CDR1 SGHTA, CDR2 FQGNSA. The CDR3 loop is CASSSHDAETQYF. CDR3 sequence (DNA): TGTGCCAGCAGCTCACATGATGCAGAGACCCAGTACTTC.

The rearrangement joins TRBV6-5 to TRBJ1-4; 7 nucleotides agree with TRBD1. V trimming: 4 bases; J trimming: 9 bases; junction bases outside the gene matches: 11. The germline V gene encodes CDR1 MNHEY and CDR2 SVGAGI. The CDR3 contains 15 residues. As DNA, the CDR3 is TGTGCCAGCAGTTTCCTTGACAGGGTCGGCAAAAAACTGTTTTTT. Translation: CASSFLDRVGKKLFF.

The chain couples TRBV9 to TRBJ1-1; no definite D call. V was shortened by 3 bases and J by 2 bases, with 8 bases between the two germline ends. Per the germline V gene, CDR1 is SGDLS and CDR2 is YYNGEE. This CDR3 region has 13 residues. In DNA form, the CDR3 reads TGTGCCAGCAGCGCCGGTTTCAACACTGAAGCTTTCTTT. This encodes CASSAGFNTEAFF.